The 10 T cell receptor beta chains given below trace back to one sample, sequenced in a study of T-cell reconstitution after alpha-beta-depleted transplantation in children. For TCRbeta, the library was prepared with unique molecular identifiers. TCRdb independently ran MiXCR on the PCR reads; one entry per CDR3 protein. The sample has 490,000 or so distinct CDR3 sequences, 8% to 11% seen once. The material was PBMCs, obtained before TCRalphabeta/CD19-depleted stem cell transplant. The receptors come from a child aged 2 to 10 with inherited bone marrow failure, due to receive a stem cell transplant.

This clonotype appeared many times. Written as DNA, the CDR3 is TGCAGCGTGGGCCCCTCGGATGACAATGAGCAGTTCTTC. This codes for CSVGPSDDNEQFF. The chain has TRBV29-1 and TRBJ2-1; no clear D gene. CDR1 is SQVTM, CDR2 ANQGSEA, per germline. The CDR3 spans 13 residues. With 6 bases removed from V and 5 bases from J, the gap between germline ends came to 14 bases.

This clonotype was detected ten times or more. The chain has TRBV5-4 and TRBJ2-3; TRBD1 is a possible D gene (5 bases). The CDR3 loop spans 14 amino acids. Germline values: CDR1 SGHNT, CDR2 YYREEE (reference sequence). Trimming stripped 1 base from V and 2 bases from J, with 8 bases between. CDR3 nucleotides: TGTGCCAGCAGCTTGAGGGGTTACACAGATACGCAGTATTTT. Protein product: CASSLRGYTDTQYF.

The rearrangement uses TRBV20-1 and TRBJ2-7, with D maybe TRBD2 (5 bases). V gave up 4 bases and J gave up 3 bases, with 16 bases separating them. CDR1 and CDR2 from the germline V gene are DFQATT and SNEGSKA (reference sequence). CDR3 length: 14 amino acids. Here the CDR3 DNA reads TGCAGTGCTAAAGGACTTCCCCTAGGCTACGAGCAGTACTTC. It is translated as CSAKGLPLGYEQYF.

This clonotype was detected many times. This rearrangement joins TRBV3-1 to TRBJ2-1, with D hard to call. CDR3 length: 13 amino acids. Germline V CDR1 and CDR2: LGHDT, YNNKEL (reference sequence). V was clipped by 4 bases and J by 15 bases, with 19 bases between them. The CDR3 region is CASSPVGGPGLFF. CDR3 DNA: TGTGCCAGCAGCCCAGTGGGTGGCCCAGGATTGTTCTTC.

This clonotype has at least ten counts. The gene calls are TRBV27 and TRBJ2-7; D might be TRBD1 (6 bases). This CDR3 region has 14 residues. The germline gives CDR1 MNHEY, CDR2 SMNVEV (reference sequence). Trimming took off 3 bases at V and 3 bases at J, with 12 bases between the two ends. This chain's CDR3 is CASSFDRLGYEQYF. CDR3 DNA: TGTGCCAGCAGTTTCGACAGGTTGGGCTACGAGCAGTACTTC.

In this sample, this clonotype turned up many times. The rearrangement links TRBV20-1 to TRBJ2-5, with 8 bases aligning to TRBD2. Per the germline V gene, CDR1 is DFQATT and CDR2 is SNEGSKA (reference sequence). After removal of 3 bases from V and 5 bases from J, the junction contained 5 bases not matched to a gene. The CDR3 is made up of 13 amino acids. The CDR3, as DNA: TGCAGTGCTAGCGGGAGGGCCGGTGAGACCCAGTACTTC. The encoded protein is CSASGRAGETQYF.

This clonotype showed up many times. The rearrangement uses TRBV6-5 and TRBJ2-1, with D maybe TRBD2 (5 bases). This CDR3 region has 14 residues. CDR1 and CDR2 (germline): MNHEY, SVGAGI. With 2 bases removed from V and 8 bases from J, the gap between germline ends came to 13 bases. CDR3 residues: CASSYGLAGDEQFF. For the CDR3, the DNA is TGTGCCAGCAGTTACGGTCTAGCCGGCGATGAGCAGTTCTTC.

This clonotype was counted at least ten times. The J gene is TRBJ2-1, the V gene TRBV11-2; TRBD2 agrees at 14 bases. With 5 bases clipped from V and 1 base from J, the junction kept 13 bases outside the gene matches. Germline-derived CDR1 and CDR2 are SGHAT and FQNNGV. The CDR3 consists of 20 residues. The DNA for the CDR3 is TGTGCCAGCAGCCATACGGGACTAGCGGGAGCAGTGAGGTCCTACAATGAGCAGTTCTTC. Translating gives CASSHTGLAGAVRSYNEQFF.

Many counts were recorded for this clonotype. Here the CDR3 reads CASRGDRGRGFHSQPQHF. Here the CDR3 DNA reads TGTGCCAGTAGGGGGGACAGGGGGCGCGGATTCCACAGTCAGCCCCAGCATTTT. The rearrangement uses TRBV19 and TRBJ1-5; 12 positions agree with TRBD1. Germline lookup yields CDR1 LNHDA and CDR2 SQIVND (reference sequence). The CDR3 has 18 residues. V dropped 6 bases and J dropped 6; count of bases not matched to a gene: 15.

This clonotype was counted ten times or more. This chain links TRBV5-1 with TRBJ1-3; no reliable D call. The CDR3 sequence is 15 residues long. V was cut by 0 bases and J by 0 bases, with 7 bases left in between. Germline V gene lookup returns CDR1 SGHRS and CDR2 YFSETQ. This chain's CDR3 is CASSLVGNSGNTIYF. The CDR3 region has the DNA TGCGCCAGCAGCTTGGTGGGGAACTCTGGAAACACCATATATTTT.